The sample holds a few counts of the clone carrying this T cell receptor beta chain. Its antigen remains unidentified. These data originate in a study of T cells after yellow fever vaccination. Study observations and caveats: Researchers report a weaker secondary response that nonetheless peaked faster, day 5 versus 15. Most primary-vaccination clones recurred post-booster (approximately 96% CD4, around 90% CD8).

The CDR3 has 14 amino acids. Germline V CDR1 and CDR2: DFQATT, SNEGSKA (reference sequence). With 5 bases removed from V and 10 bases from J, the gap between germline ends came to 18 bases. TCRdb redid the calling of the 5' RACE reads with MiXCR, one entry per CDR3 protein. The sample shows 230,000 or so distinct CDR3 sequences, approximately 6.7% of them seen only once. The chain is built from TRBV20-1 and TRBJ1-6, with D perhaps matching TRBD1 (6 bases). The specimen comprised CD4+ T cells sorted from PBMCs, sampled on the day of the yellow fever booster vaccination. This clonotype was sampled from a man younger than 45 who received the YFV17D yellow fever vaccine. DNA of the CDR3: TGCAGTGCTCCCCGGGGGGCTGTGGGATCACCCCTCCACTTT. It encodes CSAPRGAVGSPLHF.